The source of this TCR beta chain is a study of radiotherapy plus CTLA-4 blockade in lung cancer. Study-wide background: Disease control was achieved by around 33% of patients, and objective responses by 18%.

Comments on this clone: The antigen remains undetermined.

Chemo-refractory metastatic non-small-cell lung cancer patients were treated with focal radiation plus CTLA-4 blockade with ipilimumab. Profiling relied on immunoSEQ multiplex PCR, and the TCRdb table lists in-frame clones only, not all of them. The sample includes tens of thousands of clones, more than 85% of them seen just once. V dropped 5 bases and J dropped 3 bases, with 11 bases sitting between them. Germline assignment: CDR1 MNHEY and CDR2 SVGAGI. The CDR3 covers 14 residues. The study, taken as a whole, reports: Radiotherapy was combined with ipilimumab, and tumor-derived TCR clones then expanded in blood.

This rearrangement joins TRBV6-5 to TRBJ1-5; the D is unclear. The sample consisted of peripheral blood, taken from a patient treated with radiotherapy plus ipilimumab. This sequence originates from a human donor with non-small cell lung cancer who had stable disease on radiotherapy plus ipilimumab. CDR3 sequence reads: CASSPDRNNQPQHF. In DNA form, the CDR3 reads TGTGCCAGCAGTCCGGATCGAAACAATCAGCCCCAGCATTTT.